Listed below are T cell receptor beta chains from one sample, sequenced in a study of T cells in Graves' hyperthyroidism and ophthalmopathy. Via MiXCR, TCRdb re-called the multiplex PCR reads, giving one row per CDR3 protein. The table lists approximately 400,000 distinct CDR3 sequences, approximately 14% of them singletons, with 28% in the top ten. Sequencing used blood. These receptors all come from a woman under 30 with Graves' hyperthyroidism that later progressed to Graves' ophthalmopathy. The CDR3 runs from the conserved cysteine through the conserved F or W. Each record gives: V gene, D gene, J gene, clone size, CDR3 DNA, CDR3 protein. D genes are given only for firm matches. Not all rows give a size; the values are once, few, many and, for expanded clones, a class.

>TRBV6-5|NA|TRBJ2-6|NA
TGTGCCAGCAGTTATGTTGTCTCTGGGGCCAACGTCCTGACTTTC
CASSYVVSGANVLTF
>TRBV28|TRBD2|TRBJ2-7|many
TGTGCCAGCAGTGGGCCGGCTAGCGGGAGACGCGAGCAGTACTTC
CASSGPASGRREQYF
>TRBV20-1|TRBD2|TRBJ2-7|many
TGCAGTGCTAGAGATCGGCGGGGGGTCACCTACGAGCAGTACTTC
CSARDRRGVTYEQYF
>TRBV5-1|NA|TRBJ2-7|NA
TGCGCCAGCAGCTCCCAGTTACGAGCCTACGAGCAGTACTTC
CASSSQLRAYEQYF
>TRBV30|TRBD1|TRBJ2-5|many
TGTGCCTGGAGTGCCGGGACAGGAAGGGAGACCCAGTACTTC
CAWSAGTGRETQYF
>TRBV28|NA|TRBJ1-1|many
TGTGCCAGCAGTTTCTTGGGGGTTGCGAGGAACACTGAAGCTTTCTTT
CASSFLGVARNTEAFF
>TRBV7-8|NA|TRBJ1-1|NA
TGTGCCAGCAGCTCCCCCGCGTTCAATAGACAGCGGGGAATTAACACTGAAGCTTTCTTT
CASSSPAFNRQRGINTEAFF
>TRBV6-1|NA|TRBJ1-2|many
TGTGCTACCGGACAGCCATTTTATGGCTACACCTTC
CATGQPFYGYTF
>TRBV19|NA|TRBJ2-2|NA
TGTGCCAGTAGTATAGCATGGGGTAACGGGGAGCTGTTTTTT
CASSIAWGNGELFF
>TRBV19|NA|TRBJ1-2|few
TGTGCCAGTAGTATGTTCCGGAGTGAGGGGACCACCTATGGCTACACCTTC
CASSMFRSEGTTYGYTF
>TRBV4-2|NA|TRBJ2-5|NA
TGTGCCAGCAGCCAAGGGTTGGACCCCACTAGACCCCTGGAGTACTTC
CASSQGLDPTRPLEYF
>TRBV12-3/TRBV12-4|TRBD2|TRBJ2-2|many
TGTGCCAGCAGTTTTAGCGGGAGGGCGTCCGGGGAGCTGTTTTTT
CASSFSGRASGELFF
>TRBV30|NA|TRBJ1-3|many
TGTGCCTGGAATCCGGGGACAGGAAACACCATATATTTT
CAWNPGTGNTIYF
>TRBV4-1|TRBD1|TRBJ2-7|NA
TGCGCCAGCAGCCAGGTAGTACCGGGACAGGGGGCCTACGAGCAGTACTTC
CASSQVVPGQGAYEQYF
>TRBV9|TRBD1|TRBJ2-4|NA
TGTGCCAGCAGCGTAGGGACAGGGAAAAACATTCAGTACTTC
CASSVGTGKNIQYF
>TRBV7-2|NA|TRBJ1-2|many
TGTGCCAGCAGCTTAGGGGGGTTAGCTAACTATGGCTACACCTTC
CASSLGGLANYGYTF
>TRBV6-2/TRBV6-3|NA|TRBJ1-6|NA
TGTGCCAGCAGTGATGATGACAGGCACTATAATTCACCCCTCCACTTT
CASSDDDRHYNSPLHF
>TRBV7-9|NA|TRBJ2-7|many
TGTGCCAGCAGCTTATCAATCGGACAGAAGTTGCACGAGCAGTACTTC
CASSLSIGQKLHEQYF
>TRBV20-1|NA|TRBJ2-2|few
TGCAGTGCTAGAGCTCTTCGCGGAGGGAACACCGGGGAGCTGTTTTTT
CSARALRGGNTGELFF
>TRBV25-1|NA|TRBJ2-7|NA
TGTGCCAGCAGTGGTGAGACCAGGGGCAACTACGAGCAGTACTTC
CASSGETRGNYEQYF
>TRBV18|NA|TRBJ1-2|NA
TGTGCCAGCTCACCACTGCGTCTTAATGGCTACACCTTC
CASSPLRLNGYTF
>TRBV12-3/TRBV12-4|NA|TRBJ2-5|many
TGTGCCAGCAGTTTCAGTTGGGGGGAGACCCAGTACTTC
CASSFSWGETQYF
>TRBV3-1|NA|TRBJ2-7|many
TGTGCCAGCAGCCAATACGGGGATTCCTACGAGCAGTACTTC
CASSQYGDSYEQYF
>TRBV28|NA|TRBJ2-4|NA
TGTGCCAGCAGTTTTATGGCGGGGAAATTGATACTAGCCAAAAACATTCAGTACTTC
CASSFMAGKLILAKNIQYF
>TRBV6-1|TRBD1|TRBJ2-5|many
TGTGCCAGCAGTTACGGGGGACAGGGAAGAGAGACCCAGTACTTC
CASSYGGQGRETQYF
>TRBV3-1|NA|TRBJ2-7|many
TGTGCCAGCAGCCAGGGGCACCACGAGCAGTACTTC
CASSQGHHEQYF
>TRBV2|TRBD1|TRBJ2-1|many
TGTGCCAGCAGTAAGGACAGGGGCCGCAATGAGCAGTTCTTC
CASSKDRGRNEQFF
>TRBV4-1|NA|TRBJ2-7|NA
TGCGCCAGCAGCCAAAAAAATGGCGAGCAGTACTTC
CASSQKNGEQYF
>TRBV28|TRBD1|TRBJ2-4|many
TGTGCCAGCAGTAGAGGACAGGCGACAAACATTCAGTACTTC
CASSRGQATNIQYF
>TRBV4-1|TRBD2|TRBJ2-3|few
TGCGCCAGCAGCCAAGTGGGACTAGCGGTTGGGGATACGCAGTATTTT
CASSQVGLAVGDTQYF
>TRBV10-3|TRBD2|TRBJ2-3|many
TGTGCCATCAGGGGTGGGACTAGCGGGAGAGTCACAGATACGCAGTATTTT
CAIRGGTSGRVTDTQYF
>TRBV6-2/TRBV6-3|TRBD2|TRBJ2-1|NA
TGTGCCAGCAGTTGGACTACGGGGGGGAATGAGCAGTTCTTC
CASSWTTGGNEQFF
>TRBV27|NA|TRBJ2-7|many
TGTGCCAGCAGTCCAACTGGACAGAAATCAACCTACGAGCAGTACTTC
CASSPTGQKSTYEQYF
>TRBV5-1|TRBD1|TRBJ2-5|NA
TGCGCCAGCAGCGATACAGGGGGCGAACAGACCCAGTACTTC
CASSDTGGEQTQYF
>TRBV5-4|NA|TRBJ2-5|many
TGTGCCAGCAGCTTGGCGAGTCCCCAAGAGACCCAGTACTTC
CASSLASPQETQYF
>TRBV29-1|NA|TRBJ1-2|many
TGCAGCGTTGTCGGGCAGGGATGGGGCTACACCTTC
CSVVGQGWGYTF
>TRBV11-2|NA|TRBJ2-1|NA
TGTGCCAGCAGCTTTCTGGGTGAGCAGTTCTTC
CASSFLGEQFF
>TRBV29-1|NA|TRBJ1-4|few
TGCAGCGTTACGCGCCCCGGACAGACAACTAATGAAAAACTGTTTTTT
CSVTRPGQTTNEKLFF
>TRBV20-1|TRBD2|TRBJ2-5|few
TGCAGTGCTAGAGAACCTTCTAGCGGGAGGGGGGAGACCCAGTACTTC
CSAREPSSGRGETQYF